This T cell receptor beta chain originates from a study of T cells in Graves' hyperthyroidism and ophthalmopathy. This clonotype was observed a few times. J was trimmed by 0 bases and V by 5 bases; bases with no gene match: 2. Germline lookup yields CDR1 DFQATT and CDR2 SNEGSKA (reference sequence). The CDR3 contains 14 residues. Active moderate-to-severe ophthalmopathy, Clinical Activity Score at least 3, NOSPECS at least 4, under 3 months' duration. Exclusions: uncontrolled infection, other autoimmune disease, pregnancy, lactation. The study based diagnoses on clinical symptoms, serum thyroxine and TRAb, thyroid ultrasound and orbital computed tomography. The PBMCs were sourced from fresh peripheral blood (approximately 10 ml). Amplification yielded TCR beta CDR3 regions, with RNA transcripts as the source. An initial round of RT-PCR targeting the TCR CDR3 relied on the HTBI primer set. TCRdb reanalysed the multiplex PCR reads using MiXCR and keeps one entry per CDR3 protein. The data contain a few hundred thousand distinct CDR3 sequences, approximately 22% of them singletons.

Source material: blood. This sequence originates from a woman in her sixties or seventies with Graves' ophthalmopathy. The V call is TRBV20-1, the J call TRBJ2-3; 10 bases agree with TRBD1. The CDR3 sequence: CSAPGQGSTDTQYF. In nucleotides, the CDR3 is TGCAGTGCTCCGGGACAGGGGAGCACAGATACGCAGTATTTT.